Listed here is a single T cell receptor beta chain. Its target is unknown. The data are from a study of blood T cells in healthy people across ages. Study-wide points: A strong correlation was seen between TCR beta diversity and naive T cell percentage.

Alongside a J-beta primer mix, a sample-barcoded 5' primer served in a second PCR lasting about 7 to 11 cycles. Each TCR beta cDNA got a 12-nucleotide random molecular identifier. TCRdb independently ran MiXCR on the 5' RACE reads; one entry per CDR3 protein. The sample consists of about 750,000 distinct CDR3 sequences, 53% of them appearing once. The V segment lost 4 bases and the J segment 7 bases; nucleotides outside the gene matches: 14. Germline assignment: CDR1 SGHRS and CDR2 YFSETQ. The CDR3 length is 16 residues. Total RNA amounts of at least 5.5 micrograms were extracted per sample. This chain joins TRBV5-1 and TRBJ2-1; TRBD2 agrees at 7 bases. The source is a man older than 75 in good health. Sequences were obtained from blood. The CDR3 is CASSAHGRGTENEQFF. The CDR3 DNA is TGCGCCAGCAGCGCCCATGGGAGGGGAACTGAGAATGAGCAGTTCTTC.